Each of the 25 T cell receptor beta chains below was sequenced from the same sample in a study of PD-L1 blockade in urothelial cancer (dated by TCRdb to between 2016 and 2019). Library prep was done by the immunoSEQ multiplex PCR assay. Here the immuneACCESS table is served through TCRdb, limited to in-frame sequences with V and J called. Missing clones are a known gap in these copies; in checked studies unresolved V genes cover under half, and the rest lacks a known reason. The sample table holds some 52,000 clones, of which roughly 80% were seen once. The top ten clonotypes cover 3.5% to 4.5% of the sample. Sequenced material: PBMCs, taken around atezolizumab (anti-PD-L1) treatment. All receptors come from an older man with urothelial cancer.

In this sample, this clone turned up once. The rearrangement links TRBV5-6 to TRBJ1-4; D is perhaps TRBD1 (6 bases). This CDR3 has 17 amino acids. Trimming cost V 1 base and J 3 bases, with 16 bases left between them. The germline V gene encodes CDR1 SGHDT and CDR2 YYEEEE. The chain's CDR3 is CASSLLGAQLANEKLFF. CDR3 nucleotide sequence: TGTGCCAGCAGCTTGTTGGGGGCTCAGTTGGCTAATGAAAAACTGTTTTTT.

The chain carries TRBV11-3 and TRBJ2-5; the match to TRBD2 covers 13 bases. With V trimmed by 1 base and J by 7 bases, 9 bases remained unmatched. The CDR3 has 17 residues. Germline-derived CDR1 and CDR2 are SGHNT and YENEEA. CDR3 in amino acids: CASSLASGLAGVGTQYF. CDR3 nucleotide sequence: TGTGCCAGCAGCTTAGCTTCAGGACTAGCGGGAGTTGGGACCCAGTACTTC.

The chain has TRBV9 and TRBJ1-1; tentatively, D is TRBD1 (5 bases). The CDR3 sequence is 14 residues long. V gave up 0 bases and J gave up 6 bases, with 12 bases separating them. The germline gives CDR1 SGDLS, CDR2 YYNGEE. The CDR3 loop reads CASSVEGTSAEAFF. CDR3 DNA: TGTGCCAGCAGCGTAGAAGGGACTTCGGCTGAAGCTTTCTTT.

This CDR3 reads CASRGPTGGSYEQYF. CDR3 nucleotides: TGTGCCAGCAGGGGGCCGACAGGGGGCTCCTACGAGCAGTACTTC. The chain links TRBV28 to TRBJ2-7; 9 bases line up with TRBD1. CDR1 MDHEN and CDR2 SYDVKM come from the germline V gene. The CDR3 runs 15 residues. V was pared by 6 bases and J by 0 bases, with 6 bases of the junction left unmatched.

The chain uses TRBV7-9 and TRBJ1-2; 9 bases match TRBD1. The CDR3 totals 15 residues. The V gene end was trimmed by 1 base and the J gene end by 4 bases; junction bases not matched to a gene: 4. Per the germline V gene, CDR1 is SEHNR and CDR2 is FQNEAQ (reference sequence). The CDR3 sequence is CASSLGTTGGYGYTF. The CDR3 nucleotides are TGTGCCAGCAGCTTAGGGACGACAGGGGGCTATGGCTACACCTTC. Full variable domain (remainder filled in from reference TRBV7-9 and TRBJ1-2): DTGVSQNPRHKITKRGQNVTFRCDPISEHNRLYWYRQTLGQGPEFLTYFQNEAQLEKSRLLSDRFSAERPKGSFSTLEIQRTEQGDSAMYLCASSLGTTGGYGYTFGSGTRLTVV.

The CDR3 reads CASRLNTGSPLHF. CDR3 coding DNA: TGTGCCAGCAGATTAAATACAGGATCACCCCTCCACTTT. J is TRBJ1-6 and V is TRBV7-2; TRBD1 might be the D (5 bases). Germline V lookup: CDR1 SGHTA, CDR2 FQGNSA. V was clipped by 6 bases and J by 10 bases, with 13 bases between them. The CDR3 spans 13 residues.

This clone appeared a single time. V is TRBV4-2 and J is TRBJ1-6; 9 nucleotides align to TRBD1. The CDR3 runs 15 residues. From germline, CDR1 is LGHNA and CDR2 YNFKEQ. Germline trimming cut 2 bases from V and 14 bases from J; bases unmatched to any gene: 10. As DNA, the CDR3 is TGTGCCAGCAGCCAATCCCGCGGACAGGGGAAGGCCCTCCACTTT. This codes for CASSQSRGQGKALHF.

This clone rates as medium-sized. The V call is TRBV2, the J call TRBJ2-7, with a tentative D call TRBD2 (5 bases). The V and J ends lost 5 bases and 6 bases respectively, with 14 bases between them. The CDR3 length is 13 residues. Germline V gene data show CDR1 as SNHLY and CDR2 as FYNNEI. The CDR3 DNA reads TGTGCCAGCAGTTACGGGCTAGCAGCCGAGCAGTACTTC. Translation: CASSYGLAAEQYF.

The chain's CDR3 is CATITWVGLCGEKLFF. The CDR3 DNA reads as TGTGCCACCATCACCTGGGTGGGTCTGTGCGGTGAAAAACTGTTTTTT. The chain carries TRBV6-4 and TRBJ1-4; D remains ambiguous. The V gene lost 10 bases and the J gene lost 7 bases, with 25 bases spanning the gap. Germline CDR1 is MRHNA and CDR2 is SNTAGT. This CDR3 comprises 16 residues.

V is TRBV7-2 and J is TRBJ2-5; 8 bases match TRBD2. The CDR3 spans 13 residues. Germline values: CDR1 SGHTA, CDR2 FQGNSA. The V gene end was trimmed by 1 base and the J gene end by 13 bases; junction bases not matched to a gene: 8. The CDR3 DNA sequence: TGTGCCAGCAGCTTAGGCCCGGGACTAGGGGGGTACTTC. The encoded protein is CASSLGPGLGGYF.

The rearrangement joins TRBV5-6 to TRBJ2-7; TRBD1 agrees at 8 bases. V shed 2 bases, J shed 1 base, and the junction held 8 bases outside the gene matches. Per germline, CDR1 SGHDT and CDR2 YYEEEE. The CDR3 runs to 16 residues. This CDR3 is CASSFLDRAESYEQYF. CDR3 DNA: TGTGCCAGCAGCTTCCTGGACAGGGCCGAATCCTACGAGCAGTACTTC.

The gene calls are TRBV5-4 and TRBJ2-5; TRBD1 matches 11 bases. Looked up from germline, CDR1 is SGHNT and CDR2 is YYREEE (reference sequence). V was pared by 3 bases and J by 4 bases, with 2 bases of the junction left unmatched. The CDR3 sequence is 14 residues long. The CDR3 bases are TGTGCCAGCAGCTCAGGACAGGGGGCAGAGACCCAGTACTTC. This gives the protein CASSSGQGAETQYF.

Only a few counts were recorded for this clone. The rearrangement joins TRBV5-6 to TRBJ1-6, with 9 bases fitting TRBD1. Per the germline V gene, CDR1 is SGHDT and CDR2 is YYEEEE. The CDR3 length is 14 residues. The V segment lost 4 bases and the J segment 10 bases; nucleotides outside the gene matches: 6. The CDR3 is CASSTDRGGSPLHF. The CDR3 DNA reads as TGTGCCAGCAGCACCGACAGGGGGGGATCACCCCTCCACTTT.

The CDR3 DNA reads as TGCGCCAGCAGTTTTGACATTACCACTGAAGCTTTCTTT. Encoded protein: CASSFDITTEAFF. The chain carries TRBV5-1 and TRBJ1-1; the D is unclear. CDR1 is SGHRS and CDR2 is YFSETQ in the germline V gene. The length of the CDR3 is 13 residues. The V end was cut by 5 bases, the J end by 4 bases, with 12 bases between.

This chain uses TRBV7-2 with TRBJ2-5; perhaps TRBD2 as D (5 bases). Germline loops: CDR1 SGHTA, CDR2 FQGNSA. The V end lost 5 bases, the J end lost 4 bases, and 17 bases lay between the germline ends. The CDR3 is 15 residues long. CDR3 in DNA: TGTGCCAGCAGCAGAGGCCTAACTCGGGGAGAGACCCAGTACTTC. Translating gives CASSRGLTRGETQYF.

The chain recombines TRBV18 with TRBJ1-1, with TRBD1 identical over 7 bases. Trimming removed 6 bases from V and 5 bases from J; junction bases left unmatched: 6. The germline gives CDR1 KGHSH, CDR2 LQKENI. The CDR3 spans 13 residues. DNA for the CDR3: TGTGCCAGCTCTGCGACAGGGAGTACTGAAGCTTTCTTT. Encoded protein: CASSATGSTEAFF.

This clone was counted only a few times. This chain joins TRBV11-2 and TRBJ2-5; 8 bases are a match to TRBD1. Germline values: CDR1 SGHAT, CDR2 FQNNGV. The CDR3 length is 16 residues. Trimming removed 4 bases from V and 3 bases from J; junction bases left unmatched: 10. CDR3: CASSWTPGQVKETQYF. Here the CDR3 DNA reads TGTGCCAGCAGCTGGACGCCGGGACAGGTCAAAGAGACCCAGTACTTC.

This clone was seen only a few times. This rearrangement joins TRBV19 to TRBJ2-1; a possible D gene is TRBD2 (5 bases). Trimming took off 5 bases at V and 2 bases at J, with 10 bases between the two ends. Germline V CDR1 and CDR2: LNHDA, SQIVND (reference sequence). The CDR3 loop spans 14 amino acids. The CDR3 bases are TGTGCCAGTAGTCGTTCGGGAACCTACAATGAGCAGTTCTTC. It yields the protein CASSRSGTYNEQFF.

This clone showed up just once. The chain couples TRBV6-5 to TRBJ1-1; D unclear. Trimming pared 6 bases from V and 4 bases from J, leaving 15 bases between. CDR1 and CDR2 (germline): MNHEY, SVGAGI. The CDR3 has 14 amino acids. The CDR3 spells CASSLVILGTEAFF. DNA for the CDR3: TGTGCCAGCAGCCTAGTCATCCTGGGCACTGAAGCTTTCTTT.

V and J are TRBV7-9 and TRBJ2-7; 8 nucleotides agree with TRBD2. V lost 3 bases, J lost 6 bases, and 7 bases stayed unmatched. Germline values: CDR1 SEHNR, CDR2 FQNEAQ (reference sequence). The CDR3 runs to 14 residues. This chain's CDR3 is CASSFGAGAGEQYF. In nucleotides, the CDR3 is TGTGCCAGCAGCTTTGGAGCGGGAGCAGGCGAGCAGTACTTC.

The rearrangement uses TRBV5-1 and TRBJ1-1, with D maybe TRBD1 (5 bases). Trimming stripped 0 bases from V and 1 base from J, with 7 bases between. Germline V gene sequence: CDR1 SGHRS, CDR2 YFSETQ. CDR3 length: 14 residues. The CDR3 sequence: CASSLVGGNTEAFF. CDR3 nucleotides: TGCGCCAGCAGCTTGGTCGGGGGGAACACTGAAGCTTTCTTT.

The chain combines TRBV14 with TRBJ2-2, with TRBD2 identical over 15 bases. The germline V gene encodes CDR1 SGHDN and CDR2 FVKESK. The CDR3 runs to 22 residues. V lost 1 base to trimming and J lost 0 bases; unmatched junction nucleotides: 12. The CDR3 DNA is TGTGCCAGCAGCCAAGCTCCCCCCGGACTAGCGGGGGGGGGCGCGAACACCGGGGAGCTGTTTTTT. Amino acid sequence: CASSQAPPGLAGGGANTGELFF.

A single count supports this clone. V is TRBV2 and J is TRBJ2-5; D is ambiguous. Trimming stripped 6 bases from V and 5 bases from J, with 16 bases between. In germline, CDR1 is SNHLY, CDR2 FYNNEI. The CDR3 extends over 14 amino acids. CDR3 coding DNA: TGTGCCAGCAGCGCCCTTAGTGGTTTCGAGACCCAGTACTTC. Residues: CASSALSGFETQYF.

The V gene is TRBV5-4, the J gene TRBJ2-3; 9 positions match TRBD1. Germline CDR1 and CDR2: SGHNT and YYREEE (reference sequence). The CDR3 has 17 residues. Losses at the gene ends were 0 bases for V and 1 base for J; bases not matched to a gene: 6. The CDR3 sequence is CASSLDPQGARTDTQYF. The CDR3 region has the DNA TGTGCCAGCAGCTTGGACCCACAGGGGGCGCGCACAGATACGCAGTATTTT.

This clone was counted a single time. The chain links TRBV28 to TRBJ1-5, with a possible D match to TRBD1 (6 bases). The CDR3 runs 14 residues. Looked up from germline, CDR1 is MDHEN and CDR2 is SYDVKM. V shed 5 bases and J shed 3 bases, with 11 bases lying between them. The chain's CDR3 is CASSPRGNNQPQHF. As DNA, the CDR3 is TGTGCCAGCAGTCCCAGGGGTAACAATCAGCCCCAGCATTTT.